This T cell receptor beta chain was retrieved from a study of cytomegalovirus exposure and HLA in healthy donors. The CDR3 spans 15 residues. In germline, CDR1 is SQVTM, CDR2 ANQGSEA. The study ran its PCR with 60 Vbeta and 13 Jbeta primers. The protocol was immunoSEQ multiplex PCR, while the TCRdb copy is restricted to in-frame clones and leaves out a portion. The sample has approximately 290,000 clones; 80% are singletons. In its sample, this clone was seen once. Sequenced sample: PBMCs. V usage is TRBV29-1 and J usage is TRBJ1-1; 11 bases agree with TRBD1. This TCR was recovered from a girl aged 2 to 10 in good health and CMV-seronegative. For the CDR3, the DNA is TGCCCGTTCCAAATCGGGACAGGGGGGAACACTGAAGCTTTCTTT. Amino acid sequence: CPFQIGTGGNTEAFF.